Presented here are 14 T cell receptor beta chains from one specimen sequenced in a study of CD8 T cells in ankylosing spondylitis. TCRdb redid the calling of the 5' RACE reads with MiXCR, one entry per CDR3 protein. In the table there are 25,000 to 30,000 distinct CDR3 sequences, over 7% of which are singletons. The specimen sequenced was blood. The source of these receptors is a male donor with ankylosing spondylitis or in good health (not recorded which).

The chain has TRBV2 and TRBJ2-5; 9 nucleotides match TRBD2. Germline values: CDR1 SNHLY, CDR2 FYNNEI. The CDR3 consists of 15 residues. V was clipped by 7 bases and J by 1 base; unmatched bases: 7. DNA for the CDR3: TGTGCCAGCAAAACTAGCGGGCCTCTCCAAGAGACCCAGTACTTC. It translates to CASKTSGPLQETQYF.

This chain connects TRBV11-3 to TRBJ1-2, with D perhaps matching TRBD1 (6 bases). The CDR3 is made up of 15 amino acids. Germline assignment: CDR1 SGHNT and CDR2 YENEEA. V lost 3 bases to trimming and J lost 8 bases, with 19 bases between them. The CDR3 here is CASSLLGSEGVGYTF. The CDR3 nucleotides read TGTGCCAGCAGCTTGTTGGGCTCAGAGGGGGTAGGCTACACCTTC.

This clonotype was counted only a few times. This chain connects TRBV12-3 or TRBV12-4 to TRBJ2-3, with TRBD2 matching over 11 bases. The CDR3 contains 15 residues. J was trimmed by 3 bases and V by 7 bases; bases with no gene match: 6. CDR3 protein: CASNSRTSGTDTQYF. The CDR3 DNA reads TGTGCCAGCAACTCCAGGACTAGCGGGACAGATACGCAGTATTTT.

This clonotype was detected only a few times. This rearrangement joins TRBV2 to TRBJ2-7; perhaps D is TRBD1 or TRBD2 (5 bases each). CDR1 SNHLY and CDR2 FYNNEI come from the germline V gene. CDR3 length: 12 amino acids. Between the trimmed V and J ends, which lost 1 base and 7 bases, there was a span of 8 bases. Written as DNA, the CDR3 is TGTGCCAGCAGTGAAGGGGGGTTGGAGCAGTACGTC. Translated: CASSEGGLEQYV.

In its sample, this clonotype was seen a few times. The chain carries TRBV6-5 and TRBJ2-4; 9 bases fit TRBD1. V gave up 8 bases and J gave up 7 bases; unmatched junction bases: 9. The CDR3 contains 14 residues. Germline CDR1 MNHEY, CDR2 SVGAGI. DNA for the CDR3: TGTGCCAGCCGAAGTTTTGACAGGGGGAACATTCAGTACTTC. It specifies CASRSFDRGNIQYF.

This clonotype was picked up a small number of times. The chain links TRBV3-1 to TRBJ2-5; D is unresolved. V was pared by 0 bases and J by 2 bases, with 4 bases between. The CDR3 is made up of 13 amino acids. Germline CDR1 LGHDT, CDR2 YNNKEL (reference sequence). In DNA, the CDR3 is TGTGCCAGCAGCCAAGAAGGGCAAGAGACCCAGTACTTC. Residues: CASSQEGQETQYF.

This clonotype came up many times. This sequence joins TRBV7-8 and TRBJ1-6; D ambiguous. V lost 6 bases and J 3 bases, leaving 18 bases between the germline ends. The CDR3 sequence is 17 residues long. From germline, CDR1 is SGHVS and CDR2 FQNEAQ. The CDR3 nucleotides are TGTGCCAGCAGTCGAACAAGGACCGGGCTCTATAATTCACCCCTCCACTTT. It translates to CASSRTRTGLYNSPLHF.

The sample holds a few counts of this clonotype. The CDR3, as DNA: TGTGCCAGCAGCCCCCCAGAGGACACAGATACGCAGTATTTT. Translating it yields CASSPPEDTDTQYF. This chain links TRBV12-3 or TRBV12-4 with TRBJ2-3; D unresolved. Trimming removed 6 bases at V and 2 bases at J, with 12 bases between. The CDR3 length is 14 residues.

The chain joins TRBV10-3 to TRBJ2-1, with TRBD1 matching over 9 bases. There are 15 residues in the CDR3. V dropped 5 bases and J dropped 3; count of bases not matched to a gene: 5. The germline CDR1 and CDR2 sequences are ENHRY and SYGVKD. The CDR3 is CAISPGQGSYNEQFF. The CDR3 region has the DNA TGTGCCATCAGTCCGGGACAGGGAAGCTACAATGAGCAGTTCTTC.

This clonotype has more than one count but fewer than ten. This sequence joins TRBV2 and TRBJ2-2; unclear D gene. CDR3 length equals 14 residues. CDR1 and CDR2 (germline): SNHLY, FYNNEI. V lost 7 bases, J lost 2 bases, and 11 bases lay in between. CDR3 loop: CASKNLGNTGELFF. The CDR3 DNA follows: TGTGCCAGCAAGAACTTAGGAAACACCGGGGAGCTGTTTTTT.

The chain uses TRBV12-3 or TRBV12-4 and TRBJ1-4; weak D call: TRBD1 (6 bases). CDR3 length: 15 residues. The V end was cut by 1 base, the J end by 4 bases, with 10 bases between. The CDR3 here is CASSLGAGDNEKLFF. DNA for the CDR3: TGTGCCAGCAGTTTAGGCGCAGGGGATAATGAAAAACTGTTTTTT.

Only a few counts were recorded for this clonotype. The rearrangement uses TRBV29-1 and TRBJ2-7, with 8 nucleotides matching TRBD1. The germline CDR1 and CDR2 sequences are SQVTM and ANQGSEA. The CDR3 totals 12 residues. Germline trimming cut 4 bases from V and 6 bases from J; bases unmatched to any gene: 5. The CDR3 loop is CSVGVTGGEQYV. For the CDR3, the DNA is TGCAGCGTTGGGGTAACAGGGGGCGAGCAGTACGTC.

This clonotype has at least ten counts. J is TRBJ2-3 and V is TRBV28; D gene unclear. The CDR3 spans 13 residues. V was trimmed by 1 base and J by 6 bases, leaving 8 bases between them. In germline, CDR1 is MDHEN, CDR2 SYDVKM. CDR3 coding DNA: TGTGCCAGCAGTTTATCCGAAGGTGATACGCAGTATTTT. Translating it yields CASSLSEGDTQYF. Variable domain in full (rest from reference TRBV28 and TRBJ2-3): DVKVTQSSRYLVKRTGEKVFLECVQDMDHENMFWYRQDPGLGLRLIYFSYDVKMKEKGDIPEGYSVSREKKERFSLILESASTNQTSMYLCASSLSEGDTQYFGPGTRLTVL.

This clonotype was counted at least ten times. This chain uses TRBV29-1 with TRBJ1-1, with D possibly being TRBD1 (5 bases). The CDR3 extends over 13 amino acids. V was cut by 6 bases and J by 1 base, with 12 bases left in between. In germline, CDR1 is SQVTM, CDR2 ANQGSEA. The CDR3 bases are TGCAGCGTCCAACACACAGGGAACACTGAAGCTTTCTTT. This encodes CSVQHTGNTEAFF.